This is a list of T cell receptor beta chains from one sample in a study of blood T cell repertoires in COVID-19. Generated by immunoSEQ multiplex PCR, the TCRdb table keeps only in-frame clones and is missing some. The sample lists 83,000 or so clones, roughly 86% occurring once. Material: peripheral blood. Source of these receptors: a human donor in a cohort sampled during active COVID-19. CDR3s include the opening cysteine and the closing phenylalanine or tryptophan. D genes are given only for firm matches. The size entry is marked missing in some rows and otherwise reads once, few, many or a size class.

J gene,clone size,D gene,V gene,CDR3 DNA,CDR3 protein
TRBJ2-7,-,TRBD1,TRBV4-2,TGTGCCAGCAGCCAAGAAATGAGACAGGGCCCCCACTACGAGCAGTACTTC,CASSQEMRQGPHYEQYF
TRBJ2-5,-,-,TRBV10-1,TGCGCCAGCAGTGATGGCCTGGGGCTTCAAGAGACCCAGTACTTC,CASSDGLGLQETQYF
TRBJ2-3,-,-,TRBV7-9,TGTGCCAGCAGCTCCCGAGACACAGATACGCAGTATTTT,CASSSRDTDTQYF
TRBJ2-5,-,-,TRBV3-1/TRBV3-2,TGTGCCAGCAGCCCGGGGTCGACCTCCCGTTCGACCCAGTACTTC,CASSPGSTSRSTQYF
TRBJ1-6,few,-,TRBV28,TGTGCCACAGGGTCCTATAATTCACCCCTCCACTTT,CATGSYNSPLHF
TRBJ2-5,-,TRBD2,TRBV5-1,TGCGCCAGCAGCTCCCTACTAGCGGGGGGGGAAGAGACCCAGTACTTC,CASSSLLAGGEETQYF
TRBJ1-2,-,-,TRBV18,TGTGCCAGCTCACCCGGGACTGACTATGGCTACACCTTC,CASSPGTDYGYTF
TRBJ1-3,-,-,TRBV7-9,TGTGCCAGCAGCCGTTCTTATGGGCCCGGCTCTGGAAACACCATATATTTT,CASSRSYGPGSGNTIYF
TRBJ2-5,-,-,TRBV6-4,TGTGCCAGCAGTAGGACTCCTCAAGAGACCCAGTACTTC,CASSRTPQETQYF
TRBJ1-6,few,-,TRBV23-1,TGCGCCAGCAGTCAATCGGTTCCGGGACTGGAGATTTATACTTCACCCCTCCACTTT,CASSQSVPGLEIYTSPLHF
TRBJ1-5,-,-,TRBV24-1,TGTGCCACCAGTCACAGGTCCTACAGGCCTTATAGCAATCAGCCCCAGCATTTT,CATSHRSYRPYSNQPQHF
TRBJ1-4,-,-,TRBV28,TGTGCCAGCAGTTTAGGAGGAGGGTTTAATGAAAAACTGTTTTTT,CASSLGGGFNEKLFF
TRBJ1-4,-,-,TRBV3-1/TRBV3-2,TGTGCCAGCAGCCAAGATCAGGGGCCAAATGAAAAACTGTTTTTT,CASSQDQGPNEKLFF
TRBJ1-2,-,-,TRBV2,TGTGCCAGCAGTGCGACGGGAAACTATGGCTACACCTTC,CASSATGNYGYTF
TRBJ2-6,-,TRBD1,TRBV5-6,TGTGCCAGCAGCTTGAGGGGGGACAGGGGATTGATTTTC,CASSLRGDRGLIF
TRBJ2-1,-,TRBD2,TRBV6-2/TRBV6-3,TGTGCCAGCAGTTACAGGAGGGCGGGGGGGAATGAGCAGTTCTTC,CASSYRRAGGNEQFF
TRBJ2-5,-,-,TRBV6-5,TGTGCCAGCAGAGCCTCGAGAGGGGAGACCCAGTACTTC,CASRASRGETQYF
TRBJ1-1,-,-,TRBV24-1,TGTGCCACCAGGATGGGCGGGGGGAACACTGAAGCTTTCTTT,CATRMGGGNTEAFF
TRBJ1-5,-,-,TRBV28,TGTGCCAGCCGTGGAGGGAATCAGCCCCAGCATTTT,CASRGGNQPQHF
TRBJ1-5,-,-,TRBV7-2,TGTGCCAGCAGCTCCTCGACAGGAGTAATCAAGCCCCAGCATTTT,CASSSSTGVIKPQHF
TRBJ2-3,-,-,TRBV19,TGTGCCAGTAGTAGAACTCGACAGTCCCCGAGCACAGATACGCAGTATTTT,CASSRTRQSPSTDTQYF
TRBJ2-1,once,-,TRBV7-2,TGTGCCAGCAGCTTAAACAGGGCGAGCTCCTACAATGAGCAGTTCTTC,CASSLNRASSYNEQFF
TRBJ2-2,-,TRBD2,TRBV3-1/TRBV3-2,TGTGCCAGCAGCAAAGCGGGGGTAACCGGGGAGCTGTTTTTT,CASSKAGVTGELFF
TRBJ1-2,-,-,TRBV28,TGTGCCAGCAGTTTACCTCAGTCGCGGGGCGGCTACACCTTC,CASSLPQSRGGYTF
TRBJ2-6,-,-,TRBV12-3/TRBV12-4,TGTGCCAGCAGAGAGGCTGGGGCCAACGTCCTGACTTTC,CASREAGANVLTF
TRBJ1-2,once,-,TRBV3-1/TRBV3-2,TGTGCCAGCAGCCAAGATTTTGAGGGCTACACCTTC,CASSQDFEGYTF
TRBJ2-7,-,-,TRBV27,TGTGCCAGCAGTTTATATAAGGCAGGCGACTACGAGCAGTACTTC,CASSLYKAGDYEQYF
TRBJ2-3,once,-,TRBV5-1,TGCGCCAGCAGCTACCAGGGTACCACAGATACGCAGTATTTT,CASSYQGTTDTQYF
TRBJ2-1,-,TRBD2,TRBV5-1,TGCGCCAGCAGCTTGGGGGTAGCGGGGGTCTACAATGAGCAGTTCTTC,CASSLGVAGVYNEQFF
TRBJ2-1,-,-,TRBV14,TGTGCCAGCAGCCCCCGGCAACATCAAAGAGGTTACAATGAGCAGTTCTTC,CASSPRQHQRGYNEQFF
TRBJ1-1,-,-,TRBV6-5,TGTGCCAGCAGTTACTCGGGCAGAAGTAGTGAAGCTTTCTTT,CASSYSGRSSEAFF
TRBJ2-7,-,-,TRBV11-2,TGTGCCAGCAGCTTAGGGGACATCACATACGAGCAGTACTTC,CASSLGDITYEQYF
TRBJ1-1,-,-,TRBV27,TGTGCCAGCAGTTACGGGGTGAACACTGAAGCTTTCTTT,CASSYGVNTEAFF
TRBJ1-2,once,-,TRBV6-6,TGTGCCAGCAGTTACTCCCGGGGGGAAGGCTACACCTTC,CASSYSRGEGYTF
TRBJ1-6,-,-,TRBV5-1,TGCGCCAGCAGCTCTCAGTCTGGAGCCTCCCAAGGATCCCTCCACTTT,CASSSQSGASQGSLHF
TRBJ2-2,few,-,TRBV19,TGTGCCAGTGGACACTTACGGGAGCTGTTTTTT,CASGHLRELFF
TRBJ1-6,-,TRBD1,TRBV5-1,TGCGCCAGCAGGACGGGACAGGGCGATAATTCACCCCTCCACTTT,CASRTGQGDNSPLHF
TRBJ2-4,-,-,TRBV2,TGTGCCAGCAGGGAATATGAAAACATTCAGTACTTC,CASREYENIQYF
TRBJ2-1,-,-,TRBV6-5,TGTGCCAGCAGTTCGGACAGACCAAACAATGAGCAGTTCTTC,CASSSDRPNNEQFF
TRBJ2-3,-,-,TRBV13,TGTGCCAGCAGCTTCAGGGGAGATGGCACAGATACGCAGTATTTT,CASSFRGDGTDTQYF
TRBJ2-3,-,TRBD2,TRBV12-3/TRBV12-4,TGTGCCAGCGGGGGGGGTATCGATACGCAGTATTTT,CASGGGIDTQYF
TRBJ1-1,-,-,TRBV5-1,TGCGCCAGCAGCTCGGGAGAGCTGGAGGACACTGAAGCTTTCTTT,CASSSGELEDTEAFF
TRBJ2-2,-,-,TRBV10-3,TGTGCCATCAGTGGGTCTAGTTTGTACACCGGGGAGCTGTTTTTT,CAISGSSLYTGELFF
TRBJ1-1,-,-,TRBV7-2,TGTGCCAGCAGGCGGGATACCAACACTGAAGCTTTCTTT,CASRRDTNTEAFF
TRBJ2-5,-,-,TRBV5-4,TGTGCCAGCAGCCTGGCGGGACACCGTCAAGAGACCCAGTACTTC,CASSLAGHRQETQYF
TRBJ2-2,few,-,TRBV5-1,TGCGCCAGCAGCTTGCTCGGCCCGACAATCCCCCAACTGAACACCGGGGAGCTGTTTTTT,CASSLLGPTIPQLNTGELFF
TRBJ2-2,few,TRBD2,TRBV2,TGTGCCAGCAGTCGCGGGGGGCGCGGCACCGGGGAGCTGTTTTTT,CASSRGGRGTGELFF
TRBJ1-5,-,TRBD1,TRBV5-6,TGTGCCAGCAGCTTTGGGACAGGGCTCAATCAGCCCCAGCATTTT,CASSFGTGLNQPQHF
TRBJ2-5,-,TRBD2,TRBV5-1,TGCGCCAGCAGCTTGGATCCAGCGGGGGGGCCTGTCAAGACCCAGTACTTC,CASSLDPAGGPVKTQYF
TRBJ1-1,-,-,TRBV6-5,TGTGCCAGCAGGCCGGGTAGGAGTTGGGACACTGAAGCTTTCTTT,CASRPGRSWDTEAFF
TRBJ2-1,many,-,TRBV5-8,TGTGCCAGCAGCTTCTATCCCCCCCTCTACAATGAGCAGTTCTTC,CASSFYPPLYNEQFF
TRBJ1-4,-,-,TRBV6-5,TGTGCCAGCAACCTCCGCGGGGAAAAACTGTTTTTT,CASNLRGEKLFF
TRBJ2-7,-,-,TRBV2,TGTGCCAGCAGTGGGAGGGGCAGGTCCTACGAGCAGTACTTC,CASSGRGRSYEQYF
TRBJ1-6,-,-,TRBV7-2,TGTGCCAGCAGCCCCTCTCTTAATTCACCCCTCCACTTT,CASSPSLNSPLHF
TRBJ2-7,-,-,TRBV11-2,TGTGCCAGCAGCGCCCAGGGCCTCGAGCAGTACTTC,CASSAQGLEQYF
TRBJ2-3,-,-,TRBV4-1,TGCGCCAGCAGCCAAGTCTTCGTGGATACGCAGTATTTT,CASSQVFVDTQYF
TRBJ1-2,-,TRBD1,TRBV9,TGTGCCAGCAGCCCTCGGACAGGACTCCCGCCTAGCTATGGCTACACCTTC,CASSPRTGLPPSYGYTF
TRBJ2-1,-,TRBD2,TRBV7-6,TGTGCCAGCAGCTTCCGTCGCAGTAGCGGGGGGGCGGGCAATGAGCAGTTCTTC,CASSFRRSSGGAGNEQFF
TRBJ2-5,-,TRBD2,TRBV27,TGTGCCAGCAGTTTACTTGGACTAGCGGGGGGAATGGATGGAGAGACCCAGTACTTC,CASSLLGLAGGMDGETQYF
TRBJ2-7,-,TRBD2,TRBV10-3,TGTGCCATCAGTGATGAGGCTAGCGGCTCCTACGAGCAGTACTTC,CAISDEASGSYEQYF